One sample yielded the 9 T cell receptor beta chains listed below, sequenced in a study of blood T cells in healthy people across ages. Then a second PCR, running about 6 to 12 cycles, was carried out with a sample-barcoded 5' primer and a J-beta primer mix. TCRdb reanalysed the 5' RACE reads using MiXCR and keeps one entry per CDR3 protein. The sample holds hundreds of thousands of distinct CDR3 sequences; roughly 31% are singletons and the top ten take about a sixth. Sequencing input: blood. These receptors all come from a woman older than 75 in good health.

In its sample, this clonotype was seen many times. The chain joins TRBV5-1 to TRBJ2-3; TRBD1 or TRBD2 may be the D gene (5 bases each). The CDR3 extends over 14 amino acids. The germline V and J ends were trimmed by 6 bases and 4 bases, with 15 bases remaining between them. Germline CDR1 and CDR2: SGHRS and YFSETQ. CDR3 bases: TGCGCCAGCACCCGTGGGGGTGGCGCAGATACGCAGTATTTT. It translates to CASTRGGGADTQYF.

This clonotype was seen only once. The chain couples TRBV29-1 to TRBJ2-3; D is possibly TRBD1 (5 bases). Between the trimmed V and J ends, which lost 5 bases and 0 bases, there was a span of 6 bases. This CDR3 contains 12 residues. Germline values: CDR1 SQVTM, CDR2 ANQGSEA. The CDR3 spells CSVQGSTDTQYF. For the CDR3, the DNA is TGCAGCGTTCAGGGCAGCACAGATACGCAGTATTTT.

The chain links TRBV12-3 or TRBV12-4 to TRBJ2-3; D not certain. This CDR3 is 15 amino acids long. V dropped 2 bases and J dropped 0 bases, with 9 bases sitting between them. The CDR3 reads CASSLRPVSTDTQYF. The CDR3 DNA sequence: TGTGCCAGCAGTTTAAGGCCAGTGAGCACAGATACGCAGTATTTT.

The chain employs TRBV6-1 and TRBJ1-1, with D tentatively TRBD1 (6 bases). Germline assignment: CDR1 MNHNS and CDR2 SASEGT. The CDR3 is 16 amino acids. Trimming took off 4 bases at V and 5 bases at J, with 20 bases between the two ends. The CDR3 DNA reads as TGTGCCAGCAGTGCAGACTGGGGGGCCGGGCGAACTGAAGCTTTCTTT. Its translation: CASSADWGAGRTEAFF.

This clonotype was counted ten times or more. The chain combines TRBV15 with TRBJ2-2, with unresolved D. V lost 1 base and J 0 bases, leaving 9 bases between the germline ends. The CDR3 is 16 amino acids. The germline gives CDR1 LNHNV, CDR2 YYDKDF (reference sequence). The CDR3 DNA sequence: TGTGCCACCAGCAGAGTTGTTCCGGCGAACACCGGGGAGCTGTTTTTT. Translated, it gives CATSRVVPANTGELFF.

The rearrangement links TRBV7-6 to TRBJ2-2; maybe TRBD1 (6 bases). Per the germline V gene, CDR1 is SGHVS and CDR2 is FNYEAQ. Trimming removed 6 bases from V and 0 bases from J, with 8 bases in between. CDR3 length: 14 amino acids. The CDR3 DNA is TGTGCCAGCAGTGGGGGCGCGAACACCGGGGAGCTGTTTTTT. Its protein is CASSGGANTGELFF.

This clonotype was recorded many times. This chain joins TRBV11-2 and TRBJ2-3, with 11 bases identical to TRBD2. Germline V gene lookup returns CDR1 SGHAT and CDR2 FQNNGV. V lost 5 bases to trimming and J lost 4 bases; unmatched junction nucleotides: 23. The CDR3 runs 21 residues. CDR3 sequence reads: CASSQRRSPGLAVNRPDTQYF. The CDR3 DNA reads TGTGCCAGCAGCCAAAGACGCTCTCCGGGACTAGCGGTGAATCGGCCAGATACGCAGTATTTT.

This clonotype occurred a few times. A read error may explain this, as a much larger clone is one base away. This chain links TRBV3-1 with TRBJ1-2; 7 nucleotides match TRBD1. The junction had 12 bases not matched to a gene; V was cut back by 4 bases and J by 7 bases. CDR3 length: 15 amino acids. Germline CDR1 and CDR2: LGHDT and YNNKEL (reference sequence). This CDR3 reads CASSPSGGGGSGYTF. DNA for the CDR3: TGTGCCAGCAGCCCCTCCGGAGGGGGCGGCTCTGGCTACACCTTC.

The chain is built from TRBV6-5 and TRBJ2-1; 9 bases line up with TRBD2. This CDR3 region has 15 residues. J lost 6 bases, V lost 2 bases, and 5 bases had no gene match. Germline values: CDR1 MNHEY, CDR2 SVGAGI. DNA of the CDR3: TGTGCCAGCAGTTACAGGGTAGCGGGGGTCAATGAGCAGTTCTTC. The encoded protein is CASSYRVAGVNEQFF.